The TCR beta chain described here comes from a study of blood T cell repertoires in COVID-19. Turning to the study itself: Sites across the United States, Italy and Spain contributed samples from acute and convalescent COVID-19. PBMCs, B-cell-depleted T cells, or T cells provided the cDNA or gDNA that made up the material.

Original analysis: From reference gene primer amplification, estimates of nucleated cell counts were derived. Assay used: immunoSEQ multiplex PCR; TCRdb lists only in-frame clones, some missing. The DNA gave D and trimming, while V, J and clone size come from that table. The top ten hold around 4.1% of the sample, which has fewer than 85,000 clones, roughly four fifths seen once. Remarks on this clone: The sample holds other DNA sequences that translate to the same CDR3.

The length of the CDR3 is 15 residues. The trim removed 4 bases at V and 1 base at J, leaving 4 bases unmatched. From germline, CDR1 is SNHLY and CDR2 FYNNEI. This chain joins TRBV2 and TRBJ2-3; 8 bases line up with TRBD2. The sample consisted of peripheral blood. The TCR sequence derives from a woman in her sixties with acute or convalescent COVID-19. The CDR3 sequence is CASSGLAGGTDTQYF. The CDR3 DNA reads TGTGCCAGCAGTGGCCTAGCGGGTGGCACAGATACGCAGTATTTT.